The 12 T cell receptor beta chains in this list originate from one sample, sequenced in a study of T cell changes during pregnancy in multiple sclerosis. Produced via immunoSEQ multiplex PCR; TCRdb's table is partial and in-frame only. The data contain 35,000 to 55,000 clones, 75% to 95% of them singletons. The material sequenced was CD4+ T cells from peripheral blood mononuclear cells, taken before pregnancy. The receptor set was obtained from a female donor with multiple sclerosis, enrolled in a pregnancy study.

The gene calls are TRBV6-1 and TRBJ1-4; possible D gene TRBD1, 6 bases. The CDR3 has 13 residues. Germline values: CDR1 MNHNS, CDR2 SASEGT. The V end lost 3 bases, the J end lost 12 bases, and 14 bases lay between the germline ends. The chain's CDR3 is CASSDARGAQLFF. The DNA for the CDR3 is TGTGCCAGCAGTGATGCCCGGGGGGCACAACTGTTTTTT.

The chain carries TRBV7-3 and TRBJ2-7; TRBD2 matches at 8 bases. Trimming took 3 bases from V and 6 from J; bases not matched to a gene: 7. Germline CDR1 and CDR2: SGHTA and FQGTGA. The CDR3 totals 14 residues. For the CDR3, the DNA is TGTGCCAGCAGCTTGGGAGCGGGAGAGAGCGAGCAGTACTTC. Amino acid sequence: CASSLGAGESEQYF.

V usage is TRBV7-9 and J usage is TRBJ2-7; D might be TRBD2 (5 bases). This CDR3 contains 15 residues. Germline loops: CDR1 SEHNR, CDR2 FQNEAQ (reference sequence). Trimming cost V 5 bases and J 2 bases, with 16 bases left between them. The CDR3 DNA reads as TGTGCCAGCAGCCCTTCCCCGGGAATGACCTACGAGCAGTACTTC. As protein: CASSPSPGMTYEQYF.

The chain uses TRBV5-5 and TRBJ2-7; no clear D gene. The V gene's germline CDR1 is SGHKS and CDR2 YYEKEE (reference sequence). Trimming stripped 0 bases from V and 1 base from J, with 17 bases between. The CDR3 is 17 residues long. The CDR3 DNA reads TGTGCCAGCAGCTTGGATCAGGTATCCCTAAAATCCTACGAGCAGTACTTC. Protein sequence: CASSLDQVSLKSYEQYF.

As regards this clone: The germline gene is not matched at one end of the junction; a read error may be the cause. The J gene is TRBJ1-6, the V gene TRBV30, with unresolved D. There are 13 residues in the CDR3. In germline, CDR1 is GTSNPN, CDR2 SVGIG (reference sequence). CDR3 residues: CAWSISYDSPLHF. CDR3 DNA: TGTGCCTGGAGTATTTCCTATGATTCACCCCTCCACTTT.

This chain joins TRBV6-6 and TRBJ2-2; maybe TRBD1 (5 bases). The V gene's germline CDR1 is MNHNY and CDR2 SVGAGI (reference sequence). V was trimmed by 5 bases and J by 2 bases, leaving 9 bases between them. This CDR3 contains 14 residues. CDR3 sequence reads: CASSARDNTGELFF. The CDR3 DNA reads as TGTGCCAGCAGTGCCAGGGATAACACCGGGGAGCTGTTTTTT.

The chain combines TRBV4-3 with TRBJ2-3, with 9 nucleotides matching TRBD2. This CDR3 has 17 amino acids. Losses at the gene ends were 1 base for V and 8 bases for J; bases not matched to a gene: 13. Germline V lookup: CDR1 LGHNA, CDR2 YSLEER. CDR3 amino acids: CASSQAQAGGHQGTQYF. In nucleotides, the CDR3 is TGCGCCAGCAGCCAAGCCCAGGCGGGGGGGCACCAGGGTACGCAGTATTTT.

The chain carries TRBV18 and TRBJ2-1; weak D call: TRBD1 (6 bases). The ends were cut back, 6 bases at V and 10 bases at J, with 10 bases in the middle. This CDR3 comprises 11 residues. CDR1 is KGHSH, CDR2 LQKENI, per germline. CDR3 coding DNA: TGTGCCAGCTCCATAGACAGGGAGCAGTTCTTC. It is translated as CASSIDREQFF.

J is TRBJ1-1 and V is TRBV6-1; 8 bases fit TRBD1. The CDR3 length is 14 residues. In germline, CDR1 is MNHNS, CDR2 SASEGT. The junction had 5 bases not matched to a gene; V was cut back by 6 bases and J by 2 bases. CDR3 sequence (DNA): TGTGCCAGCAGGAAGGACAGGGTAAACACTGAAGCTTTCTTT. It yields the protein CASRKDRVNTEAFF.

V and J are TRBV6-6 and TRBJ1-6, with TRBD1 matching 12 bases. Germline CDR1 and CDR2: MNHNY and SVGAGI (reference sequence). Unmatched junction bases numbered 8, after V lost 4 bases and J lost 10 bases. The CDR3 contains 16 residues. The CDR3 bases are TGTGCCAGCAGTTTACCGGGACAGGGGGCTTCGTCACCCCTCCACTTT. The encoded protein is CASSLPGQGASSPLHF.

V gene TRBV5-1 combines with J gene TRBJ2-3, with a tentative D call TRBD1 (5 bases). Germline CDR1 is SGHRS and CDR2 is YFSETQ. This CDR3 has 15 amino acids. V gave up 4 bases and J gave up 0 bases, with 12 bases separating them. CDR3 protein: CASSAPQGSTDTQYF. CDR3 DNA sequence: TGCGCCAGCAGCGCCCCGCAGGGCAGCACAGATACGCAGTATTTT.

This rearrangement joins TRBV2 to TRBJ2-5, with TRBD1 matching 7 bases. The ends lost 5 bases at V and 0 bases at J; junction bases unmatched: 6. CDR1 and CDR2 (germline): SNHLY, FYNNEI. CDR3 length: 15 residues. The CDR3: CASSLRQGDQETQYF. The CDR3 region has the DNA TGTGCCAGCAGTTTAAGACAGGGTGACCAAGAGACCCAGTACTTC.